One and the same sample provided the 26 T cell receptor beta chains below, sequenced in a study of T cells in Graves' hyperthyroidism and ophthalmopathy. RNA transcripts provided the source from which TCR beta CDR3 regions were amplified. Carried out on the TCR CDR3, a first-round RT-PCR used the HTBI primer set. TCRdb processed the multiplex PCR reads anew with MiXCR; each CDR3 protein has one entry. The top ten clones hold over 7.5% of a sample with under 450,000 distinct CDR3 sequences, around 16% of them seen once. Input material: blood. Receptor source: a woman younger than 35 with Graves' hyperthyroidism.

The sample holds many counts of this clonotype. CDR3 DNA: TGTGCCACCAGTGATTTGGACGGGGCGCGTGGCTACACCTTC. Its protein is CATSDLDGARGYTF. The chain links TRBV24-1 to TRBJ1-2, with a tentative D call TRBD1 (5 bases). Germline V lookup: CDR1 KGHDR, CDR2 SFDVKD. This CDR3 has 14 residues. V was shortened by 0 bases and J by 7 bases, with 11 bases between the two germline ends.

This clonotype showed up many times. V gene TRBV3-1 combines with J gene TRBJ2-1; 13 nucleotides line up with TRBD2. J was trimmed by 8 bases and V by 1 base; bases with no gene match: 14. The CDR3 contains 19 residues. Looked up from germline, CDR1 is LGHDT and CDR2 is YNNKEL (reference sequence). The CDR3 DNA sequence: TGTGCCAGCAGCCAAGTCCCGCCACTACTAGCGGGAGGGCCTTATGAGCAGTTCTTC. It yields the protein CASSQVPPLLAGGPYEQFF.

This clonotype was seen many times. The chain is built from TRBV28 and TRBJ1-3; no definite D call. The CDR3 has 13 amino acids. V shed 5 bases and J shed 5 bases, with 10 bases lying between them. CDR1 and CDR2 (germline): MDHEN, SYDVKM. The CDR3 nucleotides read TGTGCCAGCAGTCCCCCTGCCCGAAACACCATATATTTT. Its translation is CASSPPARNTIYF.

This clonotype was seen repeatedly, ten times or more. The genes are TRBV20-1 and TRBJ1-1, with TRBD1 matching over 12 bases. The CDR3 has 17 residues. Germline CDR1 and CDR2: DFQATT and SNEGSKA (reference sequence). V dropped 5 bases and J dropped 5; count of bases not matched to a gene: 15. CDR3 in amino acids: CSAPKTGTGGSRTEAFF. The DNA for the CDR3 is TGCAGTGCTCCGAAGACCGGGACAGGGGGCAGCAGGACTGAAGCTTTCTTT.

This clonotype was counted ten times or more. The rearrangement uses TRBV3-1 and TRBJ2-5; D may be TRBD1 (6 bases). Trimming cost V 4 bases and J 3 bases, with 12 bases left between them. Germline CDR1 is LGHDT and CDR2 is YNNKEL (reference sequence). CDR3 length: 14 residues. CDR3: CASSPFNREETQYF. In nucleotides, the CDR3 is TGTGCCAGCAGCCCCTTTAACAGGGAAGAGACCCAGTACTTC.

This clonotype was counted many times. The J gene is TRBJ2-1, the V gene TRBV7-9; 14 bases align to TRBD2. V shed 5 bases, J shed 9 bases, and the junction held 6 bases outside the gene matches. This CDR3 has 15 amino acids. CDR1 and CDR2 (germline): SEHNR, FQNEAQ (reference sequence). This CDR3 is CASSRLAGGSFEQFF. CDR3 sequence (DNA): TGTGCCAGCAGCAGACTAGCGGGAGGGAGTTTTGAGCAGTTCTTC.

Points on this clonotype: The CDR3 does not end in the conserved phenylalanine or tryptophan, so this is likely a read error. V is TRBV20-1 and J is TRBJ2-7, with D unclear. The length of the CDR3 is 13 residues. Germline CDR1 reads DFQATT; CDR2 reads SNEGSKA (reference sequence). Trimming cost V 6 bases and J 3 bases, with 15 bases left between them. The CDR3 coding sequence is TGCAGTGCCCTGGCCCCCACCAACTACGAGCAGTACCTC. This sequence encodes CSALAPTNYEQYL.

This clonotype was observed at least ten times. The V gene is TRBV20-1, the J gene TRBJ2-7; 7 bases are shared with TRBD1. Germline assignment: CDR1 DFQATT and CDR2 SNEGSKA (reference sequence). Unmatched junction bases numbered 10, after V lost 3 bases and J lost 2 bases. This CDR3 is built from 15 residues. The CDR3 bases are TGCAGTGCTAGTAAGGGGGCAGGGGGTACCTACGAGCAGTACTTC. It codes for CSASKGAGGTYEQYF.

The sample holds many counts of this clonotype. The genes are TRBV9 and TRBJ2-2, with TRBD1 identical over 8 bases. The length of the CDR3 is 16 residues. CDR1 is SGDLS, CDR2 YYNGEE, per germline. The J segment lost 5 bases and the V segment lost 0 bases, leaving 6 bases of the junction unmatched. The CDR3, as DNA: TGTGCCAGCAGCGTAGCGTCAGGGGGCGAGACCGGGGAGCTGTTTTTT. Translating gives CASSVASGGETGELFF. Variable domain in full (rest from reference TRBV9 and TRBJ2-2): DSGVTQTPKHLITATGQRVTLRCSPRSGDLSVYWYQQSLDQGLQFLIQYYNGEERAKGNILERFSAQQFPDLHSELNLSSLELGDSALYFCASSVASGGETGELFFGEGSRLTVL.

The V call is TRBV7-9, the J call TRBJ1-5; TRBD1 aligns across 7 bases. This CDR3 has 14 residues. Germline CDR1 reads SEHNR; CDR2 reads FQNEAQ (reference sequence). Losses at the gene ends were 5 bases for V and 4 bases for J; bases not matched to a gene: 5. The CDR3 is CASSLQGKNQPQHF. The CDR3 DNA is TGTGCCAGCAGCCTACAGGGGAAGAATCAGCCCCAGCATTTT.

This clonotype was seen many times. The chain employs TRBV6-2 or TRBV6-3 and TRBJ2-7; possibly TRBD1 for D (7 bases). This CDR3 comprises 15 residues. V dropped 0 bases and J dropped 4 bases, with 13 bases sitting between them. Germline CDR1 MNHEY, CDR2 SVGEGT. Here the CDR3 DNA reads TGTGCCAGCAGTTACTCGGCGGGGACAGTGTACGAGCAGTACTTC. Its translation: CASSYSAGTVYEQYF.

This clonotype has more than one count but fewer than ten. The gene calls are TRBV4-1 and TRBJ2-2; D unclear. CDR1 and CDR2 (germline): MGHRA, YSYEKL. V dropped 2 bases and J dropped 9 bases, with 13 bases sitting between them. This CDR3 is built from 14 residues. In nucleotides, the CDR3 is TGCGCCAGCAGCCAATCGGGCAGTTTGAGGGAGCTGTTTTTT. As protein: CASSQSGSLRELFF.

The chain is built from TRBV12-3 or TRBV12-4 and TRBJ1-5, with 8 bases that match TRBD1. The V gene end was trimmed by 6 bases and the J gene end by 4 bases; junction bases not matched to a gene: 5. This CDR3 has 14 residues. CDR3 loop: CASSKTGDNQPQHF. The CDR3 coding sequence is TGTGCCAGCAGCAAGACAGGGGATAATCAGCCCCAGCATTTT.

This clonotype was seen ten or more times. The chain links TRBV27 to TRBJ2-4; 10 nucleotides line up with TRBD2. This CDR3 is 16 amino acids long. Unmatched junction bases numbered 4, after V lost 5 bases and J lost 0 bases. From germline, CDR1 is MNHEY and CDR2 SMNVEV (reference sequence). This chain's CDR3 is CASSRLAGRAKNIQYF. The CDR3 coding sequence is TGTGCCAGCAGTCGACTAGCGGGCAGAGCCAAAAACATTCAGTACTTC.

This clonotype has a count of ten or more. The rearrangement joins TRBV12-3 or TRBV12-4 to TRBJ1-4; tentatively, D is TRBD1 (5 bases). V gave up 0 bases and J gave up 7 bases, with 12 bases separating them. The CDR3 is 15 amino acids. The CDR3, as DNA: TGTGCCAGCAGTTTAGCGCCAAGGGGCACTGAAAAACTGTTTTTT. It yields the protein CASSLAPRGTEKLFF.

This clonotype was seen repeatedly, ten times or more. The gene calls are TRBV19 and TRBJ2-7; D not resolved. The CDR3 covers 12 residues. Trimming stripped 9 bases from V and 7 bases from J, with 16 bases between. Germline V gene data show CDR1 as LNHDA and CDR2 as SQIVND (reference sequence). The CDR3 protein is CASADEKGEQYF. DNA of the CDR3: TGTGCCAGCGCAGACGAAAAAGGGGAGCAGTACTTC.

In this sample, this clonotype turned up many times. The rearrangement joins TRBV20-1 to TRBJ1-5; no definite D call. V was trimmed by 6 bases and J by 1 base, leaving 13 bases between them. Germline CDR1 is DFQATT and CDR2 is SNEGSKA (reference sequence). The CDR3 contains 14 residues. In nucleotides, the CDR3 is TGCAGTGCACCAAAACTTGGCAGCAATCAGCCCCAGCATTTT. Translated: CSAPKLGSNQPQHF.

This chain connects TRBV28 to TRBJ2-1, with 10 bases matching TRBD1. The germline CDR1 and CDR2 sequences are MDHEN and SYDVKM. The CDR3 consists of 14 residues. Trimming at V came to 5 bases and at J to 15 bases, leaving 13 bases not matched to a gene. CDR3 bases: TGTGCCAGCAGTCAACCCGGGACAGGGGTCGCCCCGTTCTTC. Translating it yields CASSQPGTGVAPFF.

This sequence joins TRBV7-3 and TRBJ2-3, with D perhaps TRBD2 (6 bases). V was shortened by 3 bases and J by 5 bases, with 9 bases between the two germline ends. This CDR3 has 13 residues. The germline gives CDR1 SGHTA, CDR2 FQGTGA. The CDR3 region is CASSFSSEDTQYF. CDR3 in DNA: TGTGCCAGCAGCTTCTCTAGCGAAGATACGCAGTATTTT.

This clonotype occurred a few times. The chain is built from TRBV4-1 and TRBJ2-1; perhaps TRBD2 as D (5 bases). The CDR3 is made up of 16 amino acids. With 2 bases removed from V and 0 bases from J, the gap between germline ends came to 11 bases. Looked up from germline, CDR1 is MGHRA and CDR2 is YSYEKL. CDR3 residues: CASSQILVISYNEQFF. The CDR3 DNA reads TGCGCCAGCAGCCAAATACTAGTTATCTCCTACAATGAGCAGTTCTTC.

This clonotype was observed at least ten times. J is TRBJ2-1 and V is TRBV9; 8 bases agree with TRBD2. The V segment lost 0 bases and the J segment 7 bases; nucleotides outside the gene matches: 6. Germline CDR1 and CDR2: SGDLS and YYNGEE. The CDR3 length is 15 residues. As DNA, the CDR3 is TGTGCCAGCAGCGTAGGAAGCGGGAGCGGTAATGAGCAGTTCTTC. Protein: CASSVGSGSGNEQFF.

Many counts were recorded for this clonotype. The rearrangement uses TRBV15 and TRBJ1-6; D not certain. The V gene's germline CDR1 is LNHNV and CDR2 YYDKDF (reference sequence). Between the trimmed V and J ends, which lost 5 bases and 8 bases, there was a span of 10 bases. CDR3 length: 13 residues. The CDR3 loop reads CATSPRKDSPLHF. The CDR3 DNA is TGTGCCACCAGCCCCCGAAAGGATTCACCCCTCCACTTT.

In the case of this clonotype: This may be a read error, as it is one base from a much larger clone. The chain carries TRBV10-3 and TRBJ2-1; tentative D call: TRBD1 (5 bases). Germline loops: CDR1 ENHRY, CDR2 SYGVKD. Trimming removed 3 bases from V and 7 bases from J, with 10 bases in between. The CDR3 totals 13 residues. CDR3 in amino acids: CAISDARVNEQFF. The CDR3 DNA follows: TGTGCCATCAGTGATGCCAGGGTTAATGAGCAGTTCTTC.

The sample holds many counts of this clonotype. V is TRBV11-2 and J is TRBJ2-1; 7 positions match TRBD2. Per germline, CDR1 SGHAT and CDR2 FQNNGV. CDR3 size: 17 residues. The trim removed 0 bases at V and 0 bases at J, leaving 5 bases unmatched. Written as DNA, the CDR3 is TGTGCCAGCAGCTTAGAGCGCGGCGGGAGCTCCTACAATGAGCAGTTCTTC. This encodes CASSLERGGSSYNEQFF. The complete variable domain, with remaining parts taken from reference TRBV11-2 and TRBJ2-1, reads EAGVAQSPRYKIIEKRQSVAFWCNPISGHATLYWYQQILGQGPKLLIQFQNNGVVDDSQLPKDRFSAERLKGVDSTLKIQPAKLEDSAVYLCASSLERGGSSYNEQFFGPGTRLTVL.

This clonotype appeared many times. A much larger clone lies one base from this, so it may be a read error. The chain carries TRBV7-6 and TRBJ2-3, with 8 bases aligning to TRBD2. From germline, CDR1 is SGHVS and CDR2 FNYEAQ. The CDR3 contains 15 residues. The CDR3 DNA sequence: TGTGCCAGCAGCCTCAAGCGGGAGCCCACAGATACGCGGTATTTT. This gives the protein CASSLKREPTDTRYF.

This clonotype was detected many times. The genes are TRBV28 and TRBJ1-5, with 7 bases that match TRBD1. The germline V gene encodes CDR1 MDHEN and CDR2 SYDVKM. The CDR3 has 13 residues. With 7 bases clipped from V and 3 bases from J, the junction kept 3 bases outside the gene matches. CDR3 amino acids: CASNDRVNQPQHF. The CDR3 bases are TGTGCCAGCAACGACAGGGTCAATCAGCCCCAGCATTTT.